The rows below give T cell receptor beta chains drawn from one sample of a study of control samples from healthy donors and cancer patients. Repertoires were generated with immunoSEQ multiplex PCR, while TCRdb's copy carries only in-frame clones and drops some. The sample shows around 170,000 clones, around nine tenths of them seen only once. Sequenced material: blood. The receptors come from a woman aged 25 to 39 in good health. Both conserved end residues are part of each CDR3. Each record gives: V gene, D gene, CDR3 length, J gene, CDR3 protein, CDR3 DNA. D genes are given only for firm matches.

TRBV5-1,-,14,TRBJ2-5,CASSRGEQQETQYF,TGCGCCAGCAGCAGAGGGGAACAGCAAGAGACCCAGTACTTC
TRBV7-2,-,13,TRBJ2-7,CASSQRELGEQYF,TGTGCCAGCAGCCAACGGGAGTTAGGGGAGCAGTACTTC
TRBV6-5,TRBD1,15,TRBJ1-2,CASSYSLGQGHGYTF,TGTGCCAGCAGTTACTCGTTGGGACAGGGGCATGGCTACACCTTC
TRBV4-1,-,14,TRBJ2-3,CASSQGETTDTQYF,TGCGCCAGCAGCCAGGGGGAAACCACAGATACGCAGTATTTT
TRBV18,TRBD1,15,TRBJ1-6,CASSPGTGVNSPLHF,TGTGCCAGCTCACCAGGGACAGGGGTTAATTCACCCCTCCACTTT
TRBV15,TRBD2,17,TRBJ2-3,CATSRIRRGTETDTQYF,TGTGCCACCAGCAGGATAAGGCGGGGGACGGAGACAGATACGCAGTATTTT
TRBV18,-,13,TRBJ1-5,CASSPGPNQPQHF,TGTGCCAGCTCACCGGGGCCCAATCAGCCCCAGCATTTT
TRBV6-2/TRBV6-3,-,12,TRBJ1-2,CASSYSNYGYTF,TGTGCCAGCAGTTACTCGAACTATGGCTACACCTTC
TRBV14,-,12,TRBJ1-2,CASSQNWYGYTF,TGTGCCAGCAGCCAGAACTGGTACGGCTACACCTTC
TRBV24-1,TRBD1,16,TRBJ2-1,CATSGLTGDVLNEQFF,TGTGCCACCAGTGGCCTGACAGGGGACGTTCTCAATGAGCAGTTCTTC
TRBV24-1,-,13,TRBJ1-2,CATSPGLNYGYTF,TGTGCCACCAGCCCGGGACTTAACTATGGCTACACCTTC
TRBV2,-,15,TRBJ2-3,CASTGGRASTDTQYF,TGTGCCAGTACGGGGGGCCGTGCTAGCACAGATACGCAGTATTTT
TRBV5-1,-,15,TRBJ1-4,CASSFAGSGNEKLFF,TGCGCCAGCAGCTTTGCGGGCTCGGGGAATGAAAAACTGTTTTTT
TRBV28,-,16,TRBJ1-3,CASSPLGPSSGNTIYF,TGTGCCAGCAGTCCCCTCGGACCCAGCTCTGGAAACACCATATATTTT
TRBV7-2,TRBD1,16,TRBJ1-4,CASSLGLWQGVEKLFF,TGTGCCAGCAGCTTAGGTTTGTGGCAGGGGGTTGAAAAACTGTTTTTT
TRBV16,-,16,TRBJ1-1,CASSQSVGGRNTEAFF,TGTGCCAGCAGCCAATCGGTAGGGGGAAGGAACACTGAAGCTTTCTTT
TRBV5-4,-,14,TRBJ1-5,CASSLSGSNQPQHF,TGTGCCAGCAGCTTATCCGGTTCCAATCAGCCCCAGCATTTT